The next 17 T cell receptor beta chains were all read from a single sample in a study of PD-L1 blockade in urothelial cancer. Stated time point: pretreatment peripheral blood. Measured with immunoSEQ multiplex PCR; TCRdb has only the in-frame clones, and not every one. Of tens of thousands of clones in the sample, roughly four fifths are singletons; the top ten hold 6.8%. The specimen comprised PBMCs, sampled around atezolizumab (anti-PD-L1) treatment. Every receptor here comes from a man in his 60s with urothelial cancer.

The V call is TRBV19, the J call TRBJ2-4; tentative D call: TRBD1 (5 bases). V shed 5 bases and J shed 0 bases, with 14 bases lying between them. The germline V gene encodes CDR1 LNHDA and CDR2 SQIVND (reference sequence). This CDR3 has 16 amino acids. CDR3 sequence: CASSPRTSLAKNIQYF. The DNA of the CDR3 is TGTGCCAGTAGTCCACGGACATCTTTAGCCAAAAACATTCAGTACTTC.

The CDR3 reads CAWRGHTAGETYEQYF. CDR3 nucleotide sequence: TGTGCCTGGAGAGGGCACACGGCGGGGGAGACCTACGAGCAGTACTTC. The V gene is TRBV30, the J gene TRBJ2-7, with TRBD2 matching over 7 bases. Germline V lookup: CDR1 GTSNPN, CDR2 SVGIG (reference sequence). The CDR3 is 16 residues long. The V and J ends lost 3 bases and 2 bases, in that order; junction bases with no gene match: 13.

The chain employs TRBV4-1 and TRBJ2-1; 8 positions match TRBD1. The V segment lost 5 bases and the J segment 1 base; nucleotides outside the gene matches: 10. The CDR3 totals 17 residues. The germline CDR1 and CDR2 sequences are MGHRA and YSYEKL. This CDR3 is CASSRPTGDLSYNEQFF. The CDR3 DNA reads TGCGCCAGCAGCAGACCGACAGGGGACCTTTCCTACAATGAGCAGTTCTTC.

Within the sample, this clone is medium-sized. The chain employs TRBV6-6 and TRBJ1-5, with a tentative D call TRBD1 (6 bases). Germline V CDR1 and CDR2: MNHNY, SVGAGI (reference sequence). Between the trimmed V and J ends, which lost 7 bases and 1 base, there was a span of 8 bases. This CDR3 has 13 amino acids. The CDR3 region is CASIRGSNQPQHF. In DNA, the CDR3 is TGTGCCAGCATTAGGGGGAGCAATCAGCCCCAGCATTTT.

The chain is built from TRBV5-8 and TRBJ1-1; D gene uncertain. CDR1 and CDR2 (germline): SGHTS, YDEGEE. Trimming shortened V by 1 base and J by 11 bases, and 6 bases separated the two germline ends. This CDR3 has 10 amino acids. The CDR3 DNA is TGTGCCAGCAGCTTGACTACGGCTTTCTTT. Translating it yields CASSLTTAFF.

The rearrangement links TRBV6-1 to TRBJ2-5; maybe TRBD2 (6 bases). CDR3 length: 13 residues. From germline, CDR1 is MNHNS and CDR2 SASEGT. Trimming pared 7 bases from V and 5 bases from J, leaving 14 bases between. The chain's CDR3 is CASTQERGETQYF. CDR3 nucleotide sequence: TGTGCCAGCACCCAGGAACGGGGGGAGACCCAGTACTTC.

V and J are TRBV19 and TRBJ1-4; 8 nucleotides agree with TRBD1. Germline V gene sequence: CDR1 LNHDA, CDR2 SQIVND (reference sequence). J lost 6 bases, V lost 3 bases, and 9 bases had no gene match. This CDR3 spans 16 amino acids. The CDR3 spells CASSILRQGRDEKLFF. The CDR3 nucleotides read TGTGCCAGTAGTATCCTGCGACAGGGGCGGGATGAAAAACTGTTTTTT.

This chain connects TRBV2 to TRBJ2-3; 14 bases agree with TRBD2. The CDR3 totals 17 residues. Trimming at V came to 5 bases and at J to 1 base, leaving 5 bases not matched to a gene. Germline lookup yields CDR1 SNHLY and CDR2 FYNNEI. As DNA, the CDR3 is TGTGCCAGCAGTTGGGCGGGACTAGCGGGGGGCACAGATACGCAGTATTTT. It translates to CASSWAGLAGGTDTQYF.

V is TRBV30 and J is TRBJ2-3; 10 bases map to TRBD1. Germline lookup yields CDR1 GTSNPN and CDR2 SVGIG (reference sequence). This CDR3 contains 15 residues. Unmatched junction bases numbered 8, after V lost 1 base and J lost 7 bases. CDR3 residues: CAWSGGTGVANTQYF. CDR3 DNA: TGTGCCTGGAGTGGCGGGACAGGGGTAGCAAATACGCAGTATTTT.

The chain recombines TRBV28 with TRBJ1-1; D unclear. Trimming cost V 3 bases and J 11 bases, with 13 bases left between them. Germline CDR1 MDHEN, CDR2 SYDVKM. The CDR3 loop spans 12 amino acids. CDR3 sequence: CASSLPSVVAFF. The CDR3 DNA follows: TGTGCCAGCAGTTTGCCGTCGGTCGTGGCTTTCTTT.

The V and J genes are TRBV4-1 and TRBJ1-1; D possibly corresponds to TRBD1 (5 bases). Trimming stripped 6 bases from V and 0 bases from J, with 14 bases between. The CDR3 extends over 15 amino acids. The V gene's germline CDR1 is MGHRA and CDR2 YSYEKL. This CDR3 reads CASRRRGEMNTEAFF. In DNA, the CDR3 is TGCGCCAGCAGACGGAGGGGAGAGATGAACACTGAAGCTTTCTTT.

The chain links TRBV6-1 to TRBJ1-5; weak D call: TRBD1 (6 bases). Germline V gives CDR1 MNHNS, CDR2 SASEGT. Trimming removed 4 bases at V and 0 bases at J, with 19 bases between. This CDR3 contains 18 residues. The CDR3 protein is CASSGPRGQLYSNQPQHF. The DNA of the CDR3 is TGTGCCAGCAGTGGACCTCGAGGACAGTTATATAGCAATCAGCCCCAGCATTTT.

This chain joins TRBV11-1 and TRBJ1-6; 8 bases are a match to TRBD1. The CDR3 is made up of 14 amino acids. V lost 5 bases, J lost 5 bases, and 2 bases stayed unmatched. The germline V gene encodes CDR1 SGHAT and CDR2 FQDESV (reference sequence). CDR3 region: CASSRTGNNSPLHF. The CDR3 DNA reads TGTGCCAGCAGCCGGACAGGGAATAATTCACCCCTCCACTTT.

This sequence joins TRBV5-5 and TRBJ2-3; 16 bases align to TRBD2. CDR3 length equals 16 residues. Germline CDR1 is SGHKS and CDR2 is YYEKEE (reference sequence). V dropped 3 bases and J dropped 6; count of bases not matched to a gene: 4. The CDR3 protein is CASSWGTSGGDDTQYF. In nucleotides, the CDR3 is TGTGCCAGCAGCTGGGGGACTAGCGGGGGGGACGATACGCAGTATTTT. Looking up the rest from reference TRBV5-5 and TRBJ2-3 gives the full variable domain: DAGVTQSPTHLIKTRGQQVTLRCSPISGHKSVSWYQQVLGQGPQFIFQYYEKEERGRGNFPDRFSARQFPNYSSELNVNALLLGDSALYLCASSWGTSGGDDTQYFGPGTRLTVL.

Only one count was recorded for this clone. The rearrangement uses TRBV11-1 and TRBJ2-1; 8 bases align to TRBD1. Germline trimming cut 1 base from V and 9 bases from J; bases unmatched to any gene: 17. The CDR3 is 18 residues long. Germline V CDR1 and CDR2: SGHAT, FQDESV (reference sequence). The CDR3 reads CASSLGLLVGQVGIEQFF. The CDR3 DNA sequence: TGTGCCAGCAGCTTAGGGCTCCTAGTGGGACAGGTAGGGATTGAGCAGTTCTTC.

The rearrangement joins TRBV6-5 to TRBJ1-1; D unclear. This CDR3 spans 14 amino acids. V was clipped by 4 bases and J by 0 bases, with 9 bases between them. Germline lookup yields CDR1 MNHEY and CDR2 SVGAGI. The CDR3 is CASSSEWLNTEAFF. The CDR3 nucleotides are TGTGCCAGCAGTTCGGAGTGGTTGAACACTGAAGCTTTCTTT.

The genes are TRBV5-4 and TRBJ1-4, with D possibly being TRBD1 (6 bases). The ends were cut back, 4 bases at V and 2 bases at J, with 12 bases in the middle. There are 15 residues in the CDR3. The germline V gene has CDR1 SGHNT and CDR2 YYREEE (reference sequence). The CDR3 DNA follows: TGTGCCAGCAGCATCGGGACACTCACTAATGAAAAACTGTTTTTT. It translates to CASSIGTLTNEKLFF.